This entry is about one TCR beta chain. Samples were taken several times over chemoradiotherapy. The data are from a study of chemoradiotherapy in HPV16-positive cancers. Across the study: Candidate HPV-specific clones and shared TCR motifs came from a couple of HPV16-positive patients.

Germline CDR1 MNHGY, CDR2 SAAAGT. The CDR3 has 14 amino acids. Trimming pared 2 bases from V and 7 bases from J, leaving 12 bases between. Repertoires were generated with immunoSEQ multiplex PCR, while TCRdb's copy carries only in-frame clones and drops some. The table has 30,000 to 35,000 clones, 85% to 90% seen once; the top ten hold around 2.3%. This receptor was identified in a human donor with HPV-associated anogenital cancer. This chain links TRBV6-8 with TRBJ1-5; no reliable D call. This specimen was blood, taken from a patient who underwent chemoradiotherapy. CDR3 protein: CASSYPPRFQPQHF. CDR3 nucleotide sequence: TGTGCCAGCAGTTACCCCCCCAGGTTCCAGCCCCAGCATTTT.